What follows are 5 T cell receptor beta chains derived from one specimen sequenced in a study of beta chain features in type 1 diabetes. TCRB transcripts that were expressed got sequenced, as all of the isolated RNA had been reverse transcribed. Assay used: immunoSEQ multiplex PCR; TCRdb lists only in-frame clones, some missing. The sample gives 400,000 to 550,000 clones, about 10% of which show up once; 0.045% to 0.06% is in the top ten. Material: naive CD4+ T cells from blood. All receptors come from a young woman in good health.

This clone was found a few times. The chain uses TRBV29-1 and TRBJ2-3; TRBD2 matches 7 bases. This CDR3 is 15 amino acids long. Germline V lookup: CDR1 SQVTM, CDR2 ANQGSEA. J gave up 4 bases and V 4 bases, and 11 bases lay outside the gene matches. CDR3 DNA sequence: TGCAGCGTTGGTGTGTTGGCGGGGGTGGCAGATACGCAGTATTTT. This gives the protein CSVGVLAGVADTQYF.

The CDR3 coding sequence is TGTGCCAGCAGAACCAACCCAGGACAGATAAACACTGAAGCTTTCTTT. Translation: CASRTNPGQINTEAFF. The V call is TRBV28, the J call TRBJ1-1; a weak D match, TRBD1 (6 bases). CDR1 and CDR2 from the germline V gene are MDHEN and SYDVKM. The V end was cut by 6 bases, the J end by 2 bases, with 19 bases between. The CDR3 loop spans 16 amino acids.

A few counts support this clone. V usage is TRBV29-1 and J usage is TRBJ1-1; D gene ambiguous. CDR3 length: 13 amino acids. Trimming stripped 4 bases from V and 0 bases from J, with 9 bases between. CDR1 and CDR2 from the germline V gene are SQVTM and ANQGSEA. The CDR3 sequence: CSVATRMNTEAFF. The CDR3 DNA reads as TGCAGCGTTGCGACAAGGATGAACACTGAAGCTTTCTTT.

A few counts support this clone. V is TRBV18 and J is TRBJ2-3; D not resolved. The CDR3 covers 11 residues. CDR1 and CDR2 (germline): KGHSH, LQKENI. The V and J ends lost 6 bases and 4 bases respectively, with 5 bases between them. The CDR3, as DNA: TGTGCCAGCTCTGCTCCAGATACGCAGTATTTT. Protein product: CASSAPDTQYF.

This clone was observed a few times. The chain couples TRBV2 to TRBJ1-5; D unclear. Per germline, CDR1 SNHLY and CDR2 FYNNEI. V gave up 4 bases and J gave up 0 bases, with 10 bases separating them. There are 15 residues in the CDR3. This chain's CDR3 is CASSAGPDSNQPQHF. The CDR3 nucleotides are TGTGCCAGCAGTGCTGGGCCCGATAGCAATCAGCCCCAGCATTTT.